Listed below are T cell receptor beta chains from one sample, sequenced in a study of blood T cell repertoires in COVID-19. Some clones are missing from TCRdb's copy, which holds only in-frame ones; the method was immunoSEQ multiplex PCR. The sample contains 200,000 to 250,000 clones, approximately 78% of which appear only once. Sequencing used peripheral blood. The receptors were sampled from a woman over 75 with COVID-19, enrolled during active disease. Each CDR3 is given with its conserved first and last residue. The D gene is left open where the match is weak. Expanded clones get a size class; other rows say once, few or many, or leave the size out.

v_gene: TRBV6-5
len: 15
j_gene: TRBJ1-5
d_gene: -
abundance: -
CDR3aa: CASRVGQYSNQPQHF
CDR3nt: TGTGCCAGCAGAGTCGGACAGTATAGCAATCAGCCCCAGCATTTT

v_gene: TRBV4-2
len: 16
j_gene: TRBJ2-7
d_gene: -
abundance: -
CDR3aa: CASSPQVLAGKEEQYF
CDR3nt: TGTGCCAGCAGCCCGCAGGTACTGGCGGGGAAGGAGGAGCAGTACTTC

v_gene: TRBV2
len: 15
j_gene: TRBJ2-3
d_gene: TRBD2
abundance: -
CDR3aa: CASSLIAGGPDTQYF
CDR3nt: TGTGCCAGCAGTTTAATAGCGGGAGGGCCAGATACGCAGTATTTT

v_gene: TRBV5-1
len: 13
j_gene: TRBJ1-2
d_gene: TRBD1
abundance: -
CDR3aa: CASSETGVGGYTF
CDR3nt: TGCGCCAGCAGCGAAACAGGGGTAGGGGGCTACACCTTC

v_gene: TRBV4-2
len: 15
j_gene: TRBJ1-6
d_gene: TRBD1
abundance: once
CDR3aa: CASSQDTGGNSPLHF
CDR3nt: TGTGCCAGCAGCCAAGATACAGGGGGAAATTCACCCCTCCACTTT

v_gene: TRBV18
len: 16
j_gene: TRBJ2-6
d_gene: -
abundance: -
CDR3aa: CASSSTSSSGANVLTF
CDR3nt: TGTGCCAGCTCATCGACTAGTAGCTCTGGGGCCAACGTCCTGACTTTC

v_gene: TRBV10-3
len: 14
j_gene: TRBJ2-1
d_gene: TRBD2
abundance: once
CDR3aa: CAIKGGGPHNEQFF
CDR3nt: TGTGCCATCAAGGGCGGGGGGCCCCACAATGAGCAGTTCTTC

v_gene: TRBV12-3/TRBV12-4
len: 13
j_gene: TRBJ1-3
d_gene: -
abundance: -
CDR3aa: CASSPGLGDTIYF
CDR3nt: TGTGCCAGCAGTCCCGGACTGGGAGACACCATATATTTT

v_gene: TRBV6-5
len: 13
j_gene: TRBJ1-2
d_gene: -
abundance: few
CDR3aa: CASIGLGAYGYTF
CDR3nt: TGTGCCAGCATCGGGCTGGGGGCCTATGGCTACACCTTC

v_gene: TRBV9
len: 12
j_gene: TRBJ1-3
d_gene: -
abundance: -
CDR3aa: CASSGHGEPIYF
CDR3nt: TGTGCCAGCAGCGGGCACGGGGAGCCCATATATTTT

v_gene: TRBV5-6
len: 15
j_gene: TRBJ2-5
d_gene: TRBD1
abundance: few
CDR3aa: CASSFLQGVQETQYF
CDR3nt: TGTGCCAGCAGCTTTTTACAGGGGGTCCAAGAGACCCAGTACTTC

v_gene: TRBV27
len: 14
j_gene: TRBJ2-3
d_gene: TRBD1
abundance: -
CDR3aa: CASRWTGSTDTQYF
CDR3nt: TGTGCCAGCAGGTGGACAGGGTCCACAGATACGCAGTATTTT

v_gene: TRBV5-1
len: 15
j_gene: TRBJ2-7
d_gene: TRBD1
abundance: -
CDR3aa: CASSLGGTGDYEQYF
CDR3nt: TGCGCCAGCAGCTTGGGTGGGACAGGGGACTACGAGCAGTACTTC

v_gene: TRBV6-1
len: 15
j_gene: TRBJ2-3
d_gene: TRBD2
abundance: -
CDR3aa: CASSESGRVSDTQYF
CDR3nt: TGTGCCAGCAGTGAGAGCGGGAGGGTCTCAGATACGCAGTATTTT

v_gene: TRBV15
len: 18
j_gene: TRBJ1-5
d_gene: TRBD1
abundance: -
CDR3aa: CATSRVLIQGGSNQPQHF
CDR3nt: TGTGCCACCAGTAGAGTTCTAATTCAGGGGGGTAGCAATCAGCCCCAGCATTTT

v_gene: TRBV10-2
len: 13
j_gene: TRBJ1-1
d_gene: -
abundance: -
CDR3aa: CATRTQGNTEAFF
CDR3nt: TGCGCCACCAGAACCCAGGGGAACACTGAAGCTTTCTTT

v_gene: TRBV28
len: 15
j_gene: TRBJ1-5
d_gene: -
abundance: -
CDR3aa: CASSLPPGSNQPQHF
CDR3nt: TGTGCCAGCAGTCTCCCGCCCGGGAGCAATCAGCCCCAGCATTTT

v_gene: TRBV7-3
len: 17
j_gene: TRBJ2-2
d_gene: TRBD2
abundance: -
CDR3aa: CASSLTHGSGRTGELFF
CDR3nt: TGTGCCAGCAGCTTAACCCATGGTAGCGGGAGGACCGGGGAGCTGTTTTTT

v_gene: TRBV30
len: 13
j_gene: TRBJ1-1
d_gene: TRBD1
abundance: -
CDR3aa: CAYRQGQNTEAFF
CDR3nt: TGTGCCTACCGACAGGGGCAGAACACTGAAGCTTTCTTT

v_gene: TRBV5-1
len: 14
j_gene: TRBJ2-2
d_gene: -
abundance: -
CDR3aa: CASSFLPNTGELFF
CDR3nt: TGCGCCAGCAGCTTTCTACCGAACACCGGGGAGCTGTTTTTT

v_gene: TRBV27
len: 17
j_gene: TRBJ1-5
d_gene: -
abundance: once
CDR3aa: CASSRQWDIVGNQPQHF
CDR3nt: TGTGCCAGCAGTCGTCAGTGGGACATAGTAGGCAATCAGCCCCAGCATTTT

v_gene: TRBV7-2
len: 14
j_gene: TRBJ1-2
d_gene: -
abundance: -
CDR3aa: CASSLSEGVASYTF
CDR3nt: TGTGCCAGCAGCTTAAGTGAGGGGGTGGCGAGCTACACCTTC

v_gene: TRBV2
len: 15
j_gene: TRBJ2-7
d_gene: TRBD1
abundance: -
CDR3aa: CASSRGQGSPYEQYF
CDR3nt: TGTGCCAGCAGTCGTGGACAGGGGAGCCCCTACGAGCAGTACTTC

v_gene: TRBV19
len: 14
j_gene: TRBJ2-1
d_gene: TRBD2
abundance: -
CDR3aa: CATIAGGPYNEQFF
CDR3nt: TGTGCCACTATAGCGGGGGGGCCCTACAATGAGCAGTTCTTC

v_gene: TRBV5-1
len: 14
j_gene: TRBJ1-2
d_gene: -
abundance: -
CDR3aa: CASSLVVGGYGYTF
CDR3nt: TGCGCCAGCAGCTTGGTAGTAGGGGGCTATGGCTACACCTTC

v_gene: TRBV6-6
len: 13
j_gene: TRBJ2-1
d_gene: -
abundance: -
CDR3aa: CASGGPLGNEQFF
CDR3nt: TGTGCCAGCGGGGGCCCCCTCGGGAATGAGCAGTTCTTC

v_gene: TRBV18
len: 14
j_gene: TRBJ1-6
d_gene: -
abundance: -
CDR3aa: CASSPQTGNSPLHF
CDR3nt: TGTGCCAGCTCACCACAAACGGGAAATTCACCCCTCCACTTT

v_gene: TRBV11-2
len: 16
j_gene: TRBJ2-7
d_gene: TRBD2
abundance: -
CDR3aa: CASSLDVAGRGYEQYF
CDR3nt: TGTGCCAGCAGCTTAGACGTAGCGGGGAGGGGCTACGAGCAGTACTTC

v_gene: TRBV30
len: 15
j_gene: TRBJ1-5
d_gene: -
abundance: -
CDR3aa: CAWSVRHRGNQPQHF
CDR3nt: TGTGCCTGGAGTGTCCGGCATCGGGGCAATCAGCCCCAGCATTTT

v_gene: TRBV6-6
len: 13
j_gene: TRBJ1-2
d_gene: -
abundance: -
CDR3aa: CASSPGGSSGYTF
CDR3nt: TGTGCCAGCAGCCCCGGTGGGAGCTCTGGCTACACCTTC

v_gene: TRBV3-1/TRBV3-2
len: 17
j_gene: TRBJ2-2
d_gene: -
abundance: -
CDR3aa: CASSQGNGHLNTGELFF
CDR3nt: TGTGCCAGCAGCCAAGGAAACGGACATCTGAACACCGGGGAGCTGTTTTTT

v_gene: TRBV7-2
len: 15
j_gene: TRBJ2-2
d_gene: -
abundance: -
CDR3aa: CASSLAGTNTGELFF
CDR3nt: TGTGCCAGCAGCTTAGCGGGGACTAACACCGGGGAGCTGTTTTTT

v_gene: TRBV27
len: 16
j_gene: TRBJ1-4
d_gene: -
abundance: -
CDR3aa: CASSLWGAGEEEKLFF
CDR3nt: TGTGCCAGCAGTTTATGGGGGGCGGGGGAGGAAGAAAAACTGTTTTTT

v_gene: TRBV19
len: 11
j_gene: TRBJ2-2
d_gene: -
abundance: -
CDR3aa: CATTSTGELFF
CDR3nt: TGTGCCACGACTTCCACCGGGGAGCTGTTTTTT

v_gene: TRBV11-2
len: 16
j_gene: TRBJ2-5
d_gene: TRBD2
abundance: few
CDR3aa: CASSRSGGAVWETQYF
CDR3nt: TGTGCCAGCAGCCGTAGCGGGGGGGCCGTCTGGGAGACCCAGTACTTC

v_gene: TRBV6-1
len: 13
j_gene: TRBJ1-1
d_gene: -
abundance: -
CDR3aa: CASSEQENTEAFF
CDR3nt: TGTGCCAGCAGTGAACAGGAGAACACTGAAGCTTTCTTT

v_gene: TRBV7-2
len: 16
j_gene: TRBJ2-6
d_gene: -
abundance: -
CDR3aa: CASSSRDMAGANVLTF
CDR3nt: TGTGCCAGCAGCTCCCGAGACATGGCTGGGGCCAACGTCCTGACTTTC

v_gene: TRBV11-2
len: 16
j_gene: TRBJ2-7
d_gene: TRBD2
abundance: -
CDR3aa: CASSYQAGLARYEQYF
CDR3nt: TGTGCCAGCAGTTACCAAGCGGGACTAGCGAGGTACGAGCAGTACTTC